This T cell receptor beta chain came from a study of blood T cell repertoires in COVID-19 (dated by TCRdb to the early 2020s). Turning to the overall study: Samples covering the acute and convalescent phases of COVID-19 were provided by collaborators in the United States, Italy and Spain. The sample metadata nearly always contained a de-identified subject ID, COVID-19 status, age in years and sex. HLA class I and class II types, where available, came from metadata supplied by the sample provider rather than from assay-based typing. The material from the prospective study consisted of cDNA or gDNA derived from T cells, B-cell-depleted T cells, or PBMCs. The dataset comprised deeply sampled blood TCRbeta repertoires from subjects exposed to, actively infected with, or recovered from COVID-19. Samples came from the ongoing ImmuneRACE study (first 160 participants) plus 1,254 subjects from 6 global collaborators. The repertoires were made available in a free public database intended to serve as a resource for research on the immune response to SARS-CoV-2. Summary of the overall study and its limitations: The amount of clinical and demographic metadata varied by source and participant and was provided uncurated.

Reading the germline V gene (reference sequence) gives CDR1 GTSNPN and CDR2 SVGIG. V loses 2 bases of germline sequence and J loses 2 bases, and the interval between the two ends is 6 bases. The CDR3 sequence holds 12 residues, the cysteine and phenylalanine included. Kept here is only the CDR3 DNA, which spans 36 bases and is read in frame from base 1. Each collaborating institution followed its own protocols to collect whole blood in K2EDTA tubes. Collaborator samples were shipped for TCRbeta analysis as frozen whole blood, isolated PBMCs, or DNA extracted from either sample type. This clone appeared once. Its cognate antigen has yet to be identified. No clone much larger than this one lies a single base away; base qualities are absent. Other DNA sequences in this sample translate to the same CDR3. TCRbeta CDR3 regions were amplified from genomic DNA using the immunoSEQ Assay, a bias-controlled multiplex PCR. As for the original processing: Nucleated cell counts per sample were estimated from amplification of reference gene primers within the assay. To quantify the absolute abundance of each unique TCRbeta CDR3 rearrangement, sequence reads were collapsed and filtered. Productive Simpson clonality was computed per sample as the square root of Simpson's diversity index over productive rearrangements. TCRdb obtained this table from immuneACCESS and retained in-frame rearrangements with V and J assigned. These tables miss some clones; where compared with another copy, unresolved V genes account for less than half of the shortfall, and the remainder is unexplained. Clone size and V and J calls were adopted from that table, with D and trimming inferred from the DNA. Within this sample are around 180,000 clones, with around 86% of them counted one time only. The ten largest make up under 3.5% of the sample.

The sequencing sample was made of peripheral blood. This sequence originates from a woman aged 25 to 39 with active or convalescent COVID-19. This sequence uses TRBV30 and TRBJ1-2; no D gene is confidently identified. The CDR3 protein is CAWSRQNYGYTF. The nucleotides read TGTGCCTGGAGTCGACAAAACTATGGCTACACCTTC.